What follows are 8 T cell receptor beta chains derived from one specimen sequenced in a study of blood T cell repertoires in COVID-19. TCRdb's copy holds only in-frame clones and misses some; the assay was immunoSEQ multiplex PCR. Of about 55,000 clones listed, 73% were seen once; the top ten hold approximately 14%. Sequenced input: peripheral blood. These TCRs come from a woman in her sixties or seventies with acute or convalescent COVID-19.

This clone was counted only a few times. The J gene is TRBJ1-1, the V gene TRBV30; no clear D gene. This CDR3 is 15 amino acids long. V lost 0 bases and J lost 3, with 14 bases in between. Germline V gene lookup returns CDR1 GTSNPN and CDR2 SVGIG (reference sequence). CDR3 sequence (DNA): TGTGCCTGGAGTGTAGGTAGTTGGGCCTACACTGAAGCTTTCTTT. The encoded protein is CAWSVGSWAYTEAFF.

This clone was observed a handful of times. The chain carries TRBV2 and TRBJ1-6, with a weak D call TRBD1 (6 bases). The CDR3 spans 16 residues. CDR1 and CDR2 from the germline V gene are SNHLY and FYNNEI. The ends were cut back, 4 bases at V and 7 bases at J, with 17 bases in the middle. The CDR3 DNA reads TGTGCCAGCAGTGCCCGAAGGGGGACCTTAAATTCACCCCTCCACTTT. It codes for CASSARRGTLNSPLHF.

The gene calls are TRBV2 and TRBJ1-5, with 7 nucleotides matching TRBD1. V shed 6 bases and J 3 bases; nucleotides not matched to a gene: 11. This CDR3 has 16 amino acids. Looked up from germline, CDR1 is SNHLY and CDR2 is FYNNEI. CDR3 DNA: TGTGCCAGCAGGACACTCGGGACAGTCTACAATCAGCCCCAGCATTTT. Translation gives CASRTLGTVYNQPQHF.

This chain links TRBV5-1 with TRBJ2-1, with TRBD2 as a possible D gene (5 bases). CDR1 and CDR2 from the germline V gene are SGHRS and YFSETQ. This CDR3 has 15 amino acids. With 4 bases removed from V and 10 bases from J, the gap between germline ends came to 21 bases. The CDR3 bases are TGCGCCAGCAGCGAGAGCCGGGTGAGGACTCAGGAGCAGTTCTTC. This translates into CASSESRVRTQEQFF.

The chain joins TRBV9 to TRBJ1-2; 10 positions match TRBD1. With V trimmed by 0 bases and J by 7 bases, 15 bases remained unmatched. This CDR3 comprises 18 residues. The germline gives CDR1 SGDLS, CDR2 YYNGEE. For the CDR3, the DNA is TGTGCCAGCAGCGTAGCTCAGACAGGGGGCGCAAGGTTCGGTGGCTACACCTTC. The encoded protein is CASSVAQTGGARFGGYTF.

The chain uses TRBV7-9 and TRBJ2-1, with D hard to call. The CDR3 is 12 amino acids. Deletions cut 7 bases from V and 3 bases from J, with 7 bases between. Per the germline V gene, CDR1 is SEHNR and CDR2 is FQNEAQ (reference sequence). The CDR3 protein is CASTSIYNEQFF. The CDR3 DNA reads TGTGCCAGCACTAGTATCTACAATGAGCAGTTCTTC.

The J gene is TRBJ1-5, the V gene TRBV9; possible D gene TRBD1, 5 bases. V was shortened by 0 bases and J by 5 bases, with 12 bases between the two germline ends. In germline, CDR1 is SGDLS, CDR2 YYNGEE. This CDR3 is 15 amino acids long. The CDR3 here is CASSVGWGSDQPQHF. For the CDR3, the DNA is TGTGCCAGCAGCGTAGGGTGGGGCTCTGATCAGCCCCAGCATTTT.

This chain joins TRBV10-3 and TRBJ1-5, with D possibly TRBD1 on 6 matching bases. Trimming cost V 5 bases and J 4 bases, with 12 bases left between them. The CDR3 covers 14 residues. The germline V gene encodes CDR1 ENHRY and CDR2 SYGVKD. CDR3 amino acids: CAISLGQLNQPQHF. CDR3 nucleotides: TGTGCCATCAGTCTCGGACAGCTAAATCAGCCCCAGCATTTT.